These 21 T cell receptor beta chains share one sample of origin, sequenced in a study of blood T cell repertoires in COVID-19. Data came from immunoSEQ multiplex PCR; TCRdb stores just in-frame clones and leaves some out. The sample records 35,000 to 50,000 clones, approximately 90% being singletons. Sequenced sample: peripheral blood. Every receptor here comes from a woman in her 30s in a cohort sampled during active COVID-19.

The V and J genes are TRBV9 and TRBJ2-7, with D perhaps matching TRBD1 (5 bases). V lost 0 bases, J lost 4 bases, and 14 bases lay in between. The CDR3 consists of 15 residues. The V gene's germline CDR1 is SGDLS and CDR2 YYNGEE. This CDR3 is CASSVGDLRGYEQYF. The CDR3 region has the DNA TGTGCCAGCAGCGTAGGAGATTTAAGGGGATACGAGCAGTACTTC.

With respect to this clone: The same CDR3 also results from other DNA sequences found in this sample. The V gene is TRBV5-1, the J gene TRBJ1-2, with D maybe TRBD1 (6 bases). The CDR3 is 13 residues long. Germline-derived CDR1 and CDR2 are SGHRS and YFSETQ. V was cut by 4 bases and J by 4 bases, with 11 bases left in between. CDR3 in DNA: TGCGCCAGCAGCCTAGGACAGCTCTATGGCTACACCTTC. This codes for CASSLGQLYGYTF.

CDR3 in amino acids: CASSIVGGGRKTQYF. CDR3 DNA sequence: TGTGCCAGTAGTATTGTGGGCGGGGGGAGAAAGACCCAGTACTTC. This rearrangement joins TRBV19 to TRBJ2-5; the match to TRBD2 covers 8 bases. Looked up from germline, CDR1 is LNHDA and CDR2 is SQIVND (reference sequence). J lost 6 bases, V lost 3 bases, and 9 bases had no gene match. The CDR3 sequence is 15 residues long.

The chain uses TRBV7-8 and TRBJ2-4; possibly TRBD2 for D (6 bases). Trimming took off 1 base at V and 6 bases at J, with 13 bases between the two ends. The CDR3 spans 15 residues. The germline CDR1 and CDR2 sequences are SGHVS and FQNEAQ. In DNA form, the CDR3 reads TGTGCCAGCAGCTTAGGGTCGTTGGGGGGAAACATTCAGTACTTC. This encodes CASSLGSLGGNIQYF. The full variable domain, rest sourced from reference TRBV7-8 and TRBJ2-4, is GAGVSQSPRYKVAKRGQDVALRCDPISGHVSLFWYQQALGQGPEFLTYFQNEAQLDKSGLPSDRFFAERPEGSVSTLKIQRTQQEDSAVYLCASSLGSLGGNIQYFGAGTRLSVL.

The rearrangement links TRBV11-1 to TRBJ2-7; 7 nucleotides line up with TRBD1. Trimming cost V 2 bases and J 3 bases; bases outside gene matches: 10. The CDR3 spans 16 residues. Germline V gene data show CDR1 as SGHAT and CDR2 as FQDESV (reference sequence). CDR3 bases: TGTGCCAGCAGCTTAACCGGGACAGTAAATTACTACGAGCAGTACTTC. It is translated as CASSLTGTVNYYEQYF.

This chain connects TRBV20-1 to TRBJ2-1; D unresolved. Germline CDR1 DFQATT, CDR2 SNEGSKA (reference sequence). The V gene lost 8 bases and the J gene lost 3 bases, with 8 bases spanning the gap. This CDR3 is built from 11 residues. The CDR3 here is CSNTDYNEQFF. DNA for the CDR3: TGCAGTAATACAGACTACAATGAGCAGTTCTTC.

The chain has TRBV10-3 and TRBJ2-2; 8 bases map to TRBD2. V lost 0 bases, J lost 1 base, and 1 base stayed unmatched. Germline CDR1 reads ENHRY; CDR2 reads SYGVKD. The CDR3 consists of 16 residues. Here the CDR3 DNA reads TGTGCCATCAGTGAGTCCGCGGGAGGGAACACCGGGGAGCTGTTTTTT. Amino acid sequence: CAISESAGGNTGELFF.

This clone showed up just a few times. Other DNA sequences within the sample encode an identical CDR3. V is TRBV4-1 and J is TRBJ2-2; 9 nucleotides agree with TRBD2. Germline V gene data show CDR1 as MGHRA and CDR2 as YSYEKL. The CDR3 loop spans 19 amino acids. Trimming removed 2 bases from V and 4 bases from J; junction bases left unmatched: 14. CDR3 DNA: TGCGCCAGCAGCCAAAAACCCGGGGGAGCGGGAGGAGTCACCGGGGAGCTGTTTTTT. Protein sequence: CASSQKPGGAGGVTGELFF.

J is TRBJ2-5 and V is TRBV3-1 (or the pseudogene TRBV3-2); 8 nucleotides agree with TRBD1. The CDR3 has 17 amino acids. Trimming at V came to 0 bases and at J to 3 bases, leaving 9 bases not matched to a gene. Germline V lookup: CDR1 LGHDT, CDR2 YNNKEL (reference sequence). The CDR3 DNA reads TGTGCCAGCAGCCAAGATTGGGGACAGGTGTTAGAAGAGACCCAGTACTTC. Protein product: CASSQDWGQVLEETQYF.

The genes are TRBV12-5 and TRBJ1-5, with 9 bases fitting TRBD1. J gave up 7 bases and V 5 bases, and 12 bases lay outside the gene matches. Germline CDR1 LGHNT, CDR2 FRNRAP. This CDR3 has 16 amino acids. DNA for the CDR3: TGTGCTAGTGGTCCCAATACAGGGGGCTCAGGGCAGCCCCAGCATTTT. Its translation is CASGPNTGGSGQPQHF.

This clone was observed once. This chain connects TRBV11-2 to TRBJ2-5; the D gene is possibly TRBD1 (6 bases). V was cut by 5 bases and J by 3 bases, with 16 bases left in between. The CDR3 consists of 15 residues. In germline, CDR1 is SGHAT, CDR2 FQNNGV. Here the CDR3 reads CASSHLRTAKETQYF. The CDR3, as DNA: TGTGCCAGCAGCCACCTTCGGACAGCAAAAGAGACCCAGTACTTC.

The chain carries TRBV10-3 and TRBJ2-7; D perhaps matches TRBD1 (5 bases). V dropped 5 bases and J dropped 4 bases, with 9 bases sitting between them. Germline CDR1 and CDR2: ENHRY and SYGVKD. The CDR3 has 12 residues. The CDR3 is CAISLDSYEQYF. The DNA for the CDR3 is TGTGCCATCAGTCTAGACAGTTACGAGCAGTACTTC.

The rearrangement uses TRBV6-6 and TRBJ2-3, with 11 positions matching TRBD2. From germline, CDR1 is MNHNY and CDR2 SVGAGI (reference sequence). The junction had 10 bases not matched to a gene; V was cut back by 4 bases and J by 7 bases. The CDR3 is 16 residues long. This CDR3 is CASSSRTSGLLYTQYF. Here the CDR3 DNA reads TGTGCCAGCAGTTCACGGACTAGCGGGTTGTTGTATACGCAGTATTTT.

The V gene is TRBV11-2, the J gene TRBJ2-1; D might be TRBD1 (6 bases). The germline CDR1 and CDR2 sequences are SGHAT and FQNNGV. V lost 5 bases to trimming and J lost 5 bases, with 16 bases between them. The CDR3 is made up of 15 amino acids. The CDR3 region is CASSQDRKWDNEQFF. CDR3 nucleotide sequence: TGTGCCAGCAGCCAAGACAGGAAATGGGACAATGAGCAGTTCTTC. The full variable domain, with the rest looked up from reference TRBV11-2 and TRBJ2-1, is EAGVAQSPRYKIIEKRQSVAFWCNPISGHATLYWYQQILGQGPKLLIQFQNNGVVDDSQLPKDRFSAERLKGVDSTLKIQPAKLEDSAVYLCASSQDRKWDNEQFFGPGTRLTVL.

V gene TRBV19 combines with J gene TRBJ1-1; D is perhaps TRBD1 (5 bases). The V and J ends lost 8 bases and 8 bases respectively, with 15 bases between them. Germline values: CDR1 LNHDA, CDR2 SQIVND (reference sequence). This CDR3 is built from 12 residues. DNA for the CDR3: TGTGCCAGTTGGAAGGGGCCAAACGAAGCTTTCTTT. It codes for CASWKGPNEAFF.

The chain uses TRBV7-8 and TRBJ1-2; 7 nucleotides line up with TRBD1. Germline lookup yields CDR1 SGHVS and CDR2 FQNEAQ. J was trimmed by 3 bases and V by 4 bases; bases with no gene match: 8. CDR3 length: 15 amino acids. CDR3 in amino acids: CASSYPGQSDYGYTF. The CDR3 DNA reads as TGTGCCAGCAGCTACCCGGGACAGAGTGACTATGGCTACACCTTC.

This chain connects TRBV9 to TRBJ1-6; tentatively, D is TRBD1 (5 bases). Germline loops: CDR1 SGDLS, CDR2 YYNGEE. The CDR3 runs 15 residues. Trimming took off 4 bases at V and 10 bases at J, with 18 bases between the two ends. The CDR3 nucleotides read TGTGCCAGCAGCCCCCCTACCGGGGGATACTCACCCCTCCACTTT. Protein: CASSPPTGGYSPLHF.

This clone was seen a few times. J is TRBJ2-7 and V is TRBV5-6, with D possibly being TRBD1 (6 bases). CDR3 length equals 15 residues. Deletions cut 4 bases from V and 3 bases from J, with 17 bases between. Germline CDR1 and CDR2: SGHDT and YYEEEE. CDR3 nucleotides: TGTGCCAGCAGCCTGGATACAGGGTTCATCTACGAGCAGTACTTC. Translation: CASSLDTGFIYEQYF.

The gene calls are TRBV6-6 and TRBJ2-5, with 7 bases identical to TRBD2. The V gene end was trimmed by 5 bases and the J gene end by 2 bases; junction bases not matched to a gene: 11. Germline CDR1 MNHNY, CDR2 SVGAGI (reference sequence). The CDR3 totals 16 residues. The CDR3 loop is CASSRSSAGVQETQYF. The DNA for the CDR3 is TGTGCCAGCAGTCGAAGTTCGGCGGGAGTACAAGAGACCCAGTACTTC.

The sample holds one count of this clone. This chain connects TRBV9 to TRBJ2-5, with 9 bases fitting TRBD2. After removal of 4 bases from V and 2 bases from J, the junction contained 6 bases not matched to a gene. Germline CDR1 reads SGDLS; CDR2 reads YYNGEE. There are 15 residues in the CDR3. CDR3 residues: CASSSRLAVQETQYF. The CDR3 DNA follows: TGTGCCAGCAGCTCCAGACTAGCGGTACAAGAGACCCAGTACTTC.

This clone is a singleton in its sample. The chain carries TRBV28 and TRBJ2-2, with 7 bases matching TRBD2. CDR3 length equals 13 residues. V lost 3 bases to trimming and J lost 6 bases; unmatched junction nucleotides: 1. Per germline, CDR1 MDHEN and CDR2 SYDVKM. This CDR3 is CASSFGLAGELFF. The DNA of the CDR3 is TGTGCCAGCAGTTTCGGACTAGCCGGGGAGCTGTTTTTT.